Included here is one TCR beta chain sequence, with context. This entry comes from a study of blood T cell repertoires in COVID-19. Across the whole study: The cDNA or gDNA used as material had been derived from T cells, B-cell-depleted T cells, or PBMCs.

The ends were cut back, 6 bases at V and 1 base at J, with 12 bases in the middle. This CDR3 has 14 residues. Germline lookup yields CDR1 MNHEY and CDR2 SVGEGT. Original processing notes: Amplification with reference gene primers provided the estimates of nucleated cell counts. The repertoire was sequenced with immunoSEQ multiplex PCR; TCRdb's copy has only in-frame clones and lacks some. V, J and clone size are taken as reported in that table, and D and trimming were inferred from the DNA itself. Of about 250,000 clones in the sample, roughly 86% were seen once. Participants had their cohort set by participant-reported clinical history.

This chain uses TRBV6-2 or TRBV6-3 with TRBJ1-1; TRBD1 might be the D (5 bases). Sequencing was carried out using PBMCs or T cells enriched from blood (not recorded which). The clonotype originates from a woman in her 30s with acute COVID-19. The CDR3 reads CASSEIRENTEAFF. The DNA of the CDR3 is TGTGCCAGCAGCGAAATCAGGGAGAACACTGAAGCTTTCTTT.